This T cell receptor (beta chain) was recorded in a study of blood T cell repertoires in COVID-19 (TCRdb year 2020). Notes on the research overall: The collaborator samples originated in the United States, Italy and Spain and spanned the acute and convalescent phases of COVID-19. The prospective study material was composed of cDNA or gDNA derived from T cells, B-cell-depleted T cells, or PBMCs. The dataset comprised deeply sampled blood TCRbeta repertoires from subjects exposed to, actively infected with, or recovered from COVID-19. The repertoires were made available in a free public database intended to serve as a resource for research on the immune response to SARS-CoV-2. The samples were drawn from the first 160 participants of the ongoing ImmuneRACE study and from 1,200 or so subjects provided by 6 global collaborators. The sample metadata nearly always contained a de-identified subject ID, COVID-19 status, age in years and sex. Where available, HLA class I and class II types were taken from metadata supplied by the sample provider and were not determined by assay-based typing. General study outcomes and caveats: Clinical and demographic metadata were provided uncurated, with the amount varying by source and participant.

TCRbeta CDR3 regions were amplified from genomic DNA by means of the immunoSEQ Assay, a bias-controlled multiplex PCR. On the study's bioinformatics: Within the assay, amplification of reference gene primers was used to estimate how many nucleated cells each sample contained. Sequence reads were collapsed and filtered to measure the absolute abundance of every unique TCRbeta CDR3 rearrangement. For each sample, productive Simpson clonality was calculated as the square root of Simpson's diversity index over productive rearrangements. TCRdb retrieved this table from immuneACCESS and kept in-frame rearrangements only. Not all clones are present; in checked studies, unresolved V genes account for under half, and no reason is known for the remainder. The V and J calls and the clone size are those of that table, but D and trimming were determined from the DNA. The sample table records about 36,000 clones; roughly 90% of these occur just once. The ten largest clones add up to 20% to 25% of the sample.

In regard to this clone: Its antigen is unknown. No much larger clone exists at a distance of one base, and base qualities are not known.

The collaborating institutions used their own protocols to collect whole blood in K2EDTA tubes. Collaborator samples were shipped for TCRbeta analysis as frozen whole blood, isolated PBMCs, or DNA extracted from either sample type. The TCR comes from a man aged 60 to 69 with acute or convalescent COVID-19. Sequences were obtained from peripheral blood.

The CDR3 region: CASSLNRGQTQYF. The nucleotides read TGTGCCAGCAGTTTAAACAGGGGACAGACCCAGTACTTC. The rearranged segments are TRBV12-3 or TRBV12-4 and TRBJ2-5, with 7 junctional bases fitting TRBD1. Germline trimming amounts to 2 bases on V and 6 bases on J, with 3 as the count of junction bases outside the gene matches. The CDR3 goes from the cysteine to the phenylalanine over 13 residues. The read is trimmed to its CDR3 DNA, 39 bases read in frame from base 1.